The T cell receptor beta chain described here comes from a study of blood T cell repertoires in COVID-19. Turning to the study itself: Acute-phase and convalescent COVID-19 samples originated in the United States, Italy and Spain.

As originally analysed: Amplification from reference gene primers served as the basis for estimated nucleated cell counts. Clones were sequenced by immunoSEQ multiplex PCR, and TCRdb holds only the in-frame ones, with some missing. The V and J calls and the clone size are those of that table, but D and trimming were determined from the DNA. Of over 60,000 clones in the sample, approximately 85% are singletons; the top ten hold approximately 35%. Germline V gene data show CDR1 as LGHDT and CDR2 as YNNKEL (reference sequence). This CDR3 has 14 residues. The V gene lost 4 bases and the J gene lost 5 bases, with 12 bases spanning the gap.

The clonotype was recovered from an elderly woman with active or convalescent COVID-19. V usage is TRBV3-1 (or the pseudogene TRBV3-2) and J usage is TRBJ1-5; D might be TRBD1 (6 bases). Sequenced material: peripheral blood. The CDR3 nucleotides read TGTGCCAGCAGCCCGGGACACCAGGATCAGCCCCAGCATTTT. It yields the protein CASSPGHQDQPQHF.